This TCR beta chain was recovered during a study of blood T cell repertoires in COVID-19. Across the whole study: Acute and convalescent COVID-19 samples came from the United States, Italy and Spain. PBMCs, B-cell-depleted T cells, or T cells were the source of the cDNA or gDNA that made up the material.

As originally analysed: Researchers report that nucleated cell counts were estimated from reference gene primer amplification. Produced via immunoSEQ multiplex PCR; TCRdb's table is partial and in-frame only. That table gives V, J and clone size, and the DNA gave D and trimming. The sample holds under 110,000 clones; roughly nine tenths are singletons and the top ten take roughly 17%. CDR3 length: 16 residues. J was trimmed by 1 base and V by 3 bases; bases with no gene match: 7. Germline lookup yields CDR1 MGHDK and CDR2 SYGVNS. The J gene is TRBJ2-7, the V gene TRBV25-1; 9 bases fit TRBD1. The TCR comes from a man aged 50 to 59 with acute or convalescent COVID-19. The sequenced material came from peripheral blood. The CDR3 is CASSDFGQGLSYEQYF. The DNA for the CDR3 is TGTGCCAGCAGTGACTTTGGACAGGGGCTGTCCTACGAGCAGTACTTC.